This T cell receptor (beta chain) was profiled in a study of T cells expressing NK-cell markers. In the study overall: From sorted CD3+CD56+NKG2C+, CD3+CD56+NKG2C- and CD3+CD56-NKG2C+ T cells came the TCR beta repertoires. The study's findings and limits: Once again these clonotypes came out on top in the CD3+CD56-NKG2C+ fraction of a few donors.

The CDR3 has 17 residues. Germline V gene lookup returns CDR1 LGHDT and CDR2 YNNKEL (reference sequence). TCRdb re-called the 5' RACE reads; one entry per CDR3 protein, DNA not given. The data show 150,000 or so distinct CDR3 sequences, and the top ten clones hold around a sixth. With respect to this clonotype: The antigen is unknown.

The J gene is TRBJ1-2, the V gene TRBV3-1; TCRdb's D gene call, TRBD1, goes unchecked for lack of DNA. The sequence came from a woman between 18 and 70 years old in good health. What was sequenced was blood T cells: a sorted CD56 or NKG2C T cell subset, CD4+ or CD8+ T cells, or bulk PBMC T cells (not recorded which). The CDR3 sequence is CASSQERTGASNYGYTF.